This is a list of T cell receptor beta chains from one sample in a study of blood T cell repertoires in COVID-19. Generated by immunoSEQ multiplex PCR, the TCRdb table keeps only in-frame clones and is missing some. The repertoire consists of a few hundred thousand clones, with 70% to 90% occurring once and the leading ten covering less than 3.5%. Sequencing was done on a sample of peripheral blood. The receptors originated from a woman aged 30 to 39 with COVID-19, enrolled during active disease. The CDR3 runs from the conserved cysteine through the conserved F or W.

J | V | CDR3
TRBJ2-2 | TRBV27 | CASSFRRDTGELFF
TRBJ2-1 | TRBV29-1 | CSVEPTVNEQFF
TRBJ1-6 | TRBV6-6 | CASSYSTRDRSPLHF
TRBJ2-2 | TRBV10-1 | CASSDLGQGNTGELFF
TRBJ2-3 | TRBV18 | CASRTSGFFGLSTDTQYF
TRBJ2-3 | TRBV14 | CASSPLAGGHHTDTQYF
TRBJ2-1 | TRBV19 | CASSPPGGEQFF
TRBJ1-1 | TRBV5-1 | CARSLGGRRGNTEAFF
TRBJ1-5 | TRBV19 | CATRMGIIGDSNQPQHF
TRBJ2-1 | TRBV7-2 | CASSPDRGSYNEQFF
TRBJ2-5 | TRBV9 | CASNNGGLQETQYF
TRBJ2-2 | TRBV11-2 | CASSFAIRDRGSGTGELFF
TRBJ1-1 | TRBV30 | CAWSVEGDTEAFF
TRBJ1-1 | TRBV11-3 | CASSLSGGAEAFF
TRBJ1-3 | TRBV11-2 | CASSLDRAYAGNTIYF
TRBJ2-3 | TRBV7-9 | CASSLGAGHATDTQYF
TRBJ1-2 | TRBV5-6 | CASSLGAGGGYTF
TRBJ2-1 | TRBV11-2 | CASSLVYGGKFSEQFF
TRBJ1-4 | TRBV12-3/TRBV12-4 | CASRRLTNEKLFF
TRBJ2-7 | TRBV6-5 | CASTRRQGVEQYF
TRBJ1-2 | TRBV12-3/TRBV12-4 | CASSQQGNYGYTF
TRBJ2-3 | TRBV19 | CASMARGPNTQYF
TRBJ2-6 | TRBV2 | CASTLSGANVLTF
TRBJ2-7 | TRBV27 | CASSLNLPSSYEQYF
TRBJ1-2 | TRBV19 | CASSRGQGLRYGYTF
TRBJ2-1 | TRBV7-6 | CASSLVLSGTSGFEQFF
TRBJ2-3 | TRBV7-2 | CASSPMTGSDTQYF
TRBJ1-4 | TRBV11-2 | CASAPGQGYEKLFF
TRBJ1-1 | TRBV18 | CASSPPGFGGMNTEAFF
TRBJ2-5 | TRBV4-1 | CASSPGTSGVIEETQYF
TRBJ1-2 | TRBV7-6 | CASSLGQGSHGYTF
TRBJ2-3 | TRBV5-8 | CASSAGQRSTDTQYF
TRBJ2-3 | TRBV11-3 | CASSSSGNPSTDTQYF
TRBJ1-3 | TRBV7-9 | CASSLVTGAGNTIYF
TRBJ1-3 | TRBV3-1/TRBV3-2 | CASSQDRGRRGGNTIYF
TRBJ2-3 | TRBV5-1 | CASSRGTGAHTDTQYF
TRBJ1-6 | TRBV5-1 | CASSLGQGNGYSPLHF
TRBJ2-2 | TRBV27 | CASTADRVTGELFF
TRBJ2-7 | TRBV6-6 | CASRLGGRRTSYEQYF
TRBJ1-6 | TRBV10-2 | CASSDQEGRISPLHF
TRBJ2-1 | TRBV12-3/TRBV12-4 | CASSLSRGEQFF
TRBJ1-5 | TRBV6-6 | CASSETGGQGNQPQHF
TRBJ2-3 | TRBV4-3 | CASSQDQGTAGDTQYF
TRBJ2-5 | TRBV4-2 | CASSQDRGSGGTQETQYF
TRBJ2-2 | TRBV5-6 | CASSLVANTGELFF
TRBJ2-5 | TRBV4-1 | CASSQELRRETQYF